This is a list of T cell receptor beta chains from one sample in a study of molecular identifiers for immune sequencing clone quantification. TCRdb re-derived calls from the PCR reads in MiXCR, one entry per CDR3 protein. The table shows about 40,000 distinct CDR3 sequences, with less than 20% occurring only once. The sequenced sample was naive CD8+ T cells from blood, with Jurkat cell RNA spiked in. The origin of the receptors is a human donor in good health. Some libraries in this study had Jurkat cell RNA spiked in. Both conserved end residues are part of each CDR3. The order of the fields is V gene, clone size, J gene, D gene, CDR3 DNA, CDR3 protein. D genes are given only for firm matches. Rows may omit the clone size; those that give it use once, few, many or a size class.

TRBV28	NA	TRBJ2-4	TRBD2	TGTGCCAGCAGTTGGCCTAGCGGGCCAGGGATAGCCAAAAACATTCAGTACTTC	CASSWPSGPGIAKNIQYF
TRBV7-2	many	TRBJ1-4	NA	TGTGCCAGCAGCGCAGGCGGTTTTGCTAATGAAAAACTGTTTTTT	CASSAGGFANEKLFF
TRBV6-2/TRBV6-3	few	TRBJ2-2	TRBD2	TGTGCCAGCAGTTACTCGATTGAAGAAGCGGGAGGGCCTCCCGGGGAGCTGTTTTTT	CASSYSIEEAGGPPGELFF
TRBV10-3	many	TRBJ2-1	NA	TGTGCCATCGAAGACGGCAATGAGCAGTTCTTC	CAIEDGNEQFF
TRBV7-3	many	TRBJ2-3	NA	TGTGCCAGCAGCTTAATGGGCGGGCCCACAGATACGCAGTATTTT	CASSLMGGPTDTQYF
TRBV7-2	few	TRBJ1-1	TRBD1	TGTGCCAGCAGCTTCACACCTCGAGAACAGGGGGAAGCTTTCTTT	CASSFTPREQGEAFF
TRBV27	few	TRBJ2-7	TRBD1	TGTGCCAGCAGTATTCGGACAGGGAGCGACGAGCAGTACTTC	CASSIRTGSDEQYF
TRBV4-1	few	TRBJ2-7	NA	TGCGCCAGCAGCCAATCCGGGTCCTACGAGCAGTACTTC	CASSQSGSYEQYF
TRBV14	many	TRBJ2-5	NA	TGTGCCAGCAGCCGTTGGGGTGGAGAGACCCAGTACTTC	CASSRWGGETQYF
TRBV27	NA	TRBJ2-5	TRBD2	TGTGCCAGCAAAACCTGGGGGGGGTTGGGAGAGACCCAGTACTTC	CASKTWGGLGETQYF
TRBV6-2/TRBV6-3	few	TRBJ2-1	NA	TGTGCCAGCAGTTACTCGAGGCTTGGGGGGTATGAGCAGTTCTTC	CASSYSRLGGYEQFF
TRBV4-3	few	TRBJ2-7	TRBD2	TGCGCCAGCAGCCAAGAGACTAGCGGGAGGGTCTACGAGCAGTACTTC	CASSQETSGRVYEQYF